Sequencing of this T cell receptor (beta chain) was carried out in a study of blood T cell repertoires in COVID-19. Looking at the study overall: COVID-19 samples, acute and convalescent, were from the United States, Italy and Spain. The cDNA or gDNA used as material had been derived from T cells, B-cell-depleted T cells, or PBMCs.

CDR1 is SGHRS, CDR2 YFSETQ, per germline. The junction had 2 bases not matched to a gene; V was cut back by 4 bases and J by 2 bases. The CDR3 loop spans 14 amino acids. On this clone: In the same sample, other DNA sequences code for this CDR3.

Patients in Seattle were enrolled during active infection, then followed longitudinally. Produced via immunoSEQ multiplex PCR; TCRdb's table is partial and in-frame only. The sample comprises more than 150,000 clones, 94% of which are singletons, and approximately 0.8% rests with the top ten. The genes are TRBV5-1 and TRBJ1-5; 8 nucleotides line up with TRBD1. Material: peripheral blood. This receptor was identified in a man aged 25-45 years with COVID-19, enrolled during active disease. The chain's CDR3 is CASSLTGGNQPQHF. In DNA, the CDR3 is TGCGCCAGCAGCCTGACAGGGGGCAATCAGCCCCAGCATTTT.